What follows describes a single TCR beta chain. No antigen is known for it. The germline CDR1 and CDR2 sequences are SGHTA and FQGNSA. The CDR3 spans 14 residues. V was cut by 5 bases and J by 0 bases, with 10 bases left in between. This record comes from a study of OX40 agonist ivuxolimab in advanced cancers. Overall study context: Patients took ivuxolimab, an agonistic anti-OX40 (CD134) antibody. The patients received ivuxolimab by intravenous route every 2 weeks at 0.01 to 10 mg/kg. Whole-study results and caveats: CD8+ T cells showed, on average, more clonal expansion than CD4+ cells.

Repertoires were generated with immunoSEQ multiplex PCR, while TCRdb's copy carries only in-frame clones and drops some. The sample has tens of thousands of clones, about 88% seen once. The rearrangement joins TRBV7-2 to TRBJ1-1; D may be TRBD1 (5 bases). The TCR was taken from an adult with an advanced solid tumor such as melanoma, head and neck, liver or kidney cancer. Specimen: CD4+ or CD8+ T cells sorted from blood, collected in a trial of the OX40 agonist ivuxolimab. The CDR3 nucleotides read TGTGCCAGCAGCGGGGGTTCCCTGAACACTGAAGCTTTCTTT. It specifies CASSGGSLNTEAFF. Together with reference TRBV7-2 and TRBJ1-1, the CDR3 gives the full variable domain: GAGVSQSPSNKVTEKGKDVELRCDPISGHTALYWYRQSLGQGLEFLIYFQGNSAPDKSGLPSDRFSAERTGGSVSTLTIQRTQQEDSAVYLCASSGGSLNTEAFFGQGTRLTVV.